This record looks at one T cell receptor beta chain sequence and its context. Its antigen is still unknown. This specimen comes from a study of T cell responses to AZD1222 COVID-19 vaccine. Germline lookup yields CDR1 MRHNA and CDR2 SNTAGT. The CDR3 runs 15 residues. Germline trimming cut 0 bases from V and 6 bases from J; bases unmatched to any gene: 6. The table came from immunoSEQ multiplex PCR; TCRdb's copy has only in-frame clones and leaves some out. The repertoire holds about 180,000 clones, with around 90% as singletons. Overall study results and limits: Of the AZD1222 recipients, only five to seven were seropositive at baseline. Spike-specific TCRs gained breadth and depth after people received two AZD1222 doses. Clonal diversity was possibly underestimated, and the donors were mostly white British, with more females. Reportedly, nearly half of unique spike TCRs recognized epitopes outside B.1.351/B.1.1.7 mutations.

This TCR was sampled from an adult in good health. The specimen comprised peripheral blood, sampled on day 0 of AZD1222 vaccination. The chain couples TRBV6-4 to TRBJ2-3; 7 bases line up with TRBD1. For the CDR3, the DNA is TGTGCCAGCAGTGACTCGAAGACAGGGAAGGATACGCAGTATTTT. Its translation is CASSDSKTGKDTQYF.